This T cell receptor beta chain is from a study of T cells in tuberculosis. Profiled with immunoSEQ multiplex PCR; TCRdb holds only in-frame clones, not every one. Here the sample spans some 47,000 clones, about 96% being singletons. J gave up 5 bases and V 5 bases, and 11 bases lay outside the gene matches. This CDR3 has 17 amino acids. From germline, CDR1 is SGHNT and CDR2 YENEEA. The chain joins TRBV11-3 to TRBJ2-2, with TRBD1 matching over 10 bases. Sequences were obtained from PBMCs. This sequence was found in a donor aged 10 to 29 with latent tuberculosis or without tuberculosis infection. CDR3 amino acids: CASSQIRTGGLTGELFF. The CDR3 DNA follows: TGTGCCAGCAGCCAAATAAGGACAGGGGGGTTGACCGGGGAGCTGTTTTTT.